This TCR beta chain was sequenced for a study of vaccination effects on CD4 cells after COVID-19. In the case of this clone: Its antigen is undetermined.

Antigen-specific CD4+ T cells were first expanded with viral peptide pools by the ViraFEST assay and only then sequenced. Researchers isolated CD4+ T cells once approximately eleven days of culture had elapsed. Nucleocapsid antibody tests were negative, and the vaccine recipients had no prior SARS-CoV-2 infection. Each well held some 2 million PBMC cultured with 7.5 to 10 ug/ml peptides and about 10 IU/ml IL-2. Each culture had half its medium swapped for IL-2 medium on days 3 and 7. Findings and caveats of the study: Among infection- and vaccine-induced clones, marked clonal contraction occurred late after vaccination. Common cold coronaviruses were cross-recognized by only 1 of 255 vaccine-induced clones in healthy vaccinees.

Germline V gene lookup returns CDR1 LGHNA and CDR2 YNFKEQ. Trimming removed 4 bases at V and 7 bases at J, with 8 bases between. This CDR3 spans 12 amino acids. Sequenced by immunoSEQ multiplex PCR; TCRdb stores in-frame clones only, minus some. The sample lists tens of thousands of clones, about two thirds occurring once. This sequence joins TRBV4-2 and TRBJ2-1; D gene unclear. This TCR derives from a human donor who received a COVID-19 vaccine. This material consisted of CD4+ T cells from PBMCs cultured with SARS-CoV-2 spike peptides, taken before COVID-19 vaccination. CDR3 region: CASSPSGNEQFF. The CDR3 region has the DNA TGTGCCAGCAGCCCGTCCGGTAATGAGCAGTTCTTC.